One and the same sample provided the 13 T cell receptor beta chains below, sequenced in a study of somatic mutations in cytotoxic T cells in rheumatoid arthritis. Here immunoSEQ multiplex PCR was the method, and the copy in TCRdb shows in-frame clones only, minus some. The table lists approximately 20,000 clones, 82% of them singletons. What was sequenced was CD8+ T cells sorted from blood. The receptors were sampled from a woman in her forties or fifties in good health.

This clone was detected only a few times. The chain uses TRBV7-9 and TRBJ1-5; perhaps TRBD1 as D (5 bases). This CDR3 contains 17 residues. The V end lost 4 bases, the J end lost 6 bases, and 22 bases lay between the germline ends. Germline V lookup: CDR1 SEHNR, CDR2 FQNEAQ (reference sequence). The CDR3 sequence: CASSSRGLEGKGQPQHF. The DNA of the CDR3 is TGTGCCAGCAGCTCCCGGGGGTTGGAGGGAAAGGGTCAGCCCCAGCATTTT. The full variable domain, rest sourced from reference TRBV7-9 and TRBJ1-5, is DTGVSQNPRHKITKRGQNVTFRCDPISEHNRLYWYRQTLGQGPEFLTYFQNEAQLEKSRLLSDRFSAERPKGSFSTLEIQRTEQGDSAMYLCASSSRGLEGKGQPQHFGDGTRLSIL.

The chain is built from TRBV29-1 and TRBJ2-7; 11 bases map to TRBD2. J gave up 2 bases and V 4 bases, and 16 bases lay outside the gene matches. Germline V gene lookup returns CDR1 SQVTM and CDR2 ANQGSEA. The CDR3 totals 18 residues. The CDR3 DNA reads as TGCAGCGTTGCGGCCGGGCTAGCGGGAGGATTAAGCCCCTACGAGCAGTACTTC. Translating it yields CSVAAGLAGGLSPYEQYF.

V gene TRBV10-3 combines with J gene TRBJ2-2; 7 positions match TRBD2. CDR1 and CDR2 (germline): ENHRY, SYGVKD. V lost 2 bases to trimming and J lost 6 bases; unmatched junction nucleotides: 6. This CDR3 comprises 15 residues. CDR3 loop: CAISEGGRAAGELFF. The CDR3 nucleotides are TGTGCCATCAGTGAGGGAGGGAGGGCCGCCGGGGAGCTGTTTTTT.

The chain is built from TRBV2 and TRBJ1-5; 8 nucleotides agree with TRBD1. V lost 6 bases, J lost 3 bases, and 4 bases stayed unmatched. CDR3 length: 14 amino acids. The germline gives CDR1 SNHLY, CDR2 FYNNEI. The CDR3 loop reads CASRATGDNQPQHF. Written as DNA, the CDR3 is TGTGCCAGCAGGGCGACAGGGGACAATCAGCCCCAGCATTTT.

The chain uses TRBV11-1 and TRBJ2-1, with D uncertain. Trimming removed 8 bases from V and 3 bases from J, with 11 bases in between. The CDR3 loop spans 13 amino acids. The germline V gene has CDR1 SGHAT and CDR2 FQDESV (reference sequence). CDR3 sequence (DNA): TGTGCCAGCGGAAGGCGTGACTACAATGAGCAGTTCTTC. It translates to CASGRRDYNEQFF.

The chain combines TRBV4-1 with TRBJ1-5; the D gene is possibly TRBD1 (5 bases). Germline V lookup: CDR1 MGHRA, CDR2 YSYEKL. The CDR3 totals 15 residues. V was shortened by 0 bases and J by 2 bases, with 8 bases between the two germline ends. The CDR3 sequence: CASSQEGDGNQPQHF. As DNA, the CDR3 is TGCGCCAGCAGCCAAGAGGGGGACGGCAATCAGCCCCAGCATTTT.

The V call is TRBV6-5, the J call TRBJ1-5; 8 nucleotides line up with TRBD1. The CDR3 runs 13 residues. After removal of 5 bases from V and 4 bases from J, the junction contained 1 base not matched to a gene. Germline CDR1 is MNHEY and CDR2 is SVGAGI. CDR3 amino acids: CASSDRGNQPQHF. Written as DNA, the CDR3 is TGTGCCAGCAGTGACAGGGGAAATCAGCCCCAGCATTTT.

The chain joins TRBV4-2 to TRBJ2-5, with 7 nucleotides matching TRBD1. In germline, CDR1 is LGHNA, CDR2 YNFKEQ. This CDR3 comprises 15 residues. V lost 4 bases to trimming and J lost 5 bases; unmatched junction nucleotides: 10. CDR3 protein: CASSLWDSFAETQYF. The CDR3 DNA reads as TGTGCCAGCAGCCTATGGGACAGTTTTGCTGAGACCCAGTACTTC.

The chain employs TRBV7-9 and TRBJ1-4, with D perhaps matching TRBD1 (6 bases). CDR1 is SEHNR, CDR2 FQNEAQ, per germline (reference sequence). This CDR3 contains 14 residues. V was clipped by 4 bases and J by 3 bases, with 9 bases between them. The CDR3 DNA sequence: TGTGCCAGCAGCTCAGGGGCGGCTAATGAAAAACTGTTTTTT. Encoded protein: CASSSGAANEKLFF. Full variable domain (outside the CDR3, taken from reference TRBV7-9 and TRBJ1-4): DTGVSQNPRHKITKRGQNVTFRCDPISEHNRLYWYRQTLGQGPEFLTYFQNEAQLEKSRLLSDRFSAERPKGSFSTLEIQRTEQGDSAMYLCASSSGAANEKLFFGSGTQLSVL.

The chain uses TRBV28 and TRBJ2-7; 11 bases are shared with TRBD2. The CDR3 consists of 12 residues. CDR1 and CDR2 (germline): MDHEN, SYDVKM. V shed 8 bases, J shed 6 bases, and the junction held 3 bases outside the gene matches. The CDR3 region has the DNA TGTGCCAGCGGTCTAGCGGGGGGCGAGCAGTACTTC. Protein product: CASGLAGGEQYF.

This clone was seen a handful of times. The chain recombines TRBV5-4 with TRBJ1-2; maybe TRBD1 (5 bases). The CDR3 sequence is 13 residues long. Between the trimmed V and J ends, which lost 2 bases and 8 bases, there was a span of 13 bases. Looked up from germline, CDR1 is SGHNT and CDR2 is YYREEE (reference sequence). CDR3 in amino acids: CASSFQGSSGYTF. The CDR3 DNA sequence: TGTGCCAGCAGCTTCCAGGGATCCTCCGGCTACACCTTC. The entire variable domain, with the rest obtained from reference TRBV5-4 and TRBJ1-2, is as follows: ETGVTQSPTHLIKTRGQQVTLRCSSQSGHNTVSWYQQALGQGPQFIFQYYREEENGRGNFPPRFSGLQFPNYSSELNVNALELDDSALYLCASSFQGSSGYTFGSGTRLTVV.

The count of this clone is one. This chain uses TRBV29-1 with TRBJ2-1; no clear D gene. The CDR3 extends over 12 amino acids. V lost 5 bases to trimming and J lost 4 bases, with 9 bases between them. Germline V gene lookup returns CDR1 SQVTM and CDR2 ANQGSEA. CDR3 in amino acids: CSVPIEYNEQFF. In DNA form, the CDR3 reads TGCAGCGTTCCGATAGAATACAATGAGCAGTTCTTC.

The J gene is TRBJ2-7, the V gene TRBV4-2, with TRBD2 matching 8 bases. This CDR3 contains 20 residues. The V gene end was trimmed by 1 base and the J gene end by 7 bases; junction bases not matched to a gene: 24. CDR1 and CDR2 from the germline V gene are LGHNA and YNFKEQ. The CDR3 DNA is TGTGCCAGCAGCCAAGGCCCCGAGGCGGGGGGCCTTGGCGCAGTCTGGGAGCAGTACTTC. Translated: CASSQGPEAGGLGAVWEQYF.